One and the same sample provided the 22 T cell receptor beta chains below, sequenced in a study of cytomegalovirus exposure and HLA in healthy donors. Primers: 60 Vbeta forward and 13 Jbeta reverse. Profiling relied on immunoSEQ multiplex PCR, and the TCRdb table lists in-frame clones only, not all of them. The sample contains about 100,000 clones, around 75% of which appear only once. Sequenced sample: PBMCs. These receptors all come from a male donor in good health and CMV-seropositive.

Only one count was recorded for this clone. This chain uses TRBV7-2 with TRBJ2-7, with 9 bases that match TRBD1. V was pared by 1 base and J by 4 bases, with 8 bases of the junction left unmatched. This CDR3 spans 16 amino acids. The germline gives CDR1 SGHTA, CDR2 FQGNSA. CDR3 DNA: TGTGCCAGCAGCTTAGGACCTCAACAGGGGGCTTACGAGCAGTACTTC. It encodes CASSLGPQQGAYEQYF.

Written as DNA, the CDR3 is TGTGCCTGGAGTTCAGGGGGCGCGGGGGCAGGTCAGCCCCAGCATTTT. Translation gives CAWSSGGAGAGQPQHF. The chain has TRBV30 and TRBJ1-5; 8 bases match TRBD1. The CDR3 loop spans 16 amino acids. CDR1 and CDR2 from the germline V gene are GTSNPN and SVGIG (reference sequence). J lost 6 bases, V lost 2 bases, and 12 bases had no gene match.

This clone showed up just a few times. Compared with germline, one end of the junction differs, possibly owing to a read error. V and J are TRBV11-2 and TRBJ2-1, with D tentatively TRBD1 (5 bases). CDR3 length: 14 residues. Germline CDR1 and CDR2: SGHAT and FQNNGV. The CDR3 region is CASSLARVDNKQFF. CDR3 nucleotides: TGTGCCAGCAGCTTAGCCAGGGTTGACAATAAGCAGTTCTTC.

The rearrangement joins TRBV7-2 to TRBJ2-7; perhaps TRBD1 as D (6 bases). Germline V gives CDR1 SGHTA, CDR2 FQGNSA. This CDR3 is built from 14 residues. The V gene lost 2 bases and the J gene lost 4 bases, with 12 bases spanning the gap. The CDR3: CASSLNRDLYEQYF. CDR3 coding DNA: TGTGCCAGCAGCTTAAACAGGGACCTGTACGAGCAGTACTTC.

The CDR3 DNA reads TGTGCCAGTAGTATAGTAGCCACCGGGGAGCTGTTTTTT. Translation gives CASSIVATGELFF. This chain connects TRBV19 to TRBJ2-2; D unclear. Deletions cut 1 base from V and 4 bases from J, with 4 bases between. The germline V gene encodes CDR1 LNHDA and CDR2 SQIVND (reference sequence). The CDR3 has 13 amino acids.

The chain has TRBV7-8 and TRBJ1-2, with 7 bases aligning to TRBD1. Looked up from germline, CDR1 is SGHVS and CDR2 is FQNEAQ. CDR3 length equals 16 residues. The V and J ends lost 4 bases and 7 bases, in that order; junction bases with no gene match: 15. CDR3 region: CASSSRRLDRVGGYTF. The CDR3 nucleotides read TGTGCCAGCAGCTCACGAAGACTTGACAGGGTGGGTGGCTACACCTTC.

The chain carries TRBV5-4 and TRBJ2-3; 13 positions agree with TRBD2. Germline V gene sequence: CDR1 SGHNT, CDR2 YYREEE (reference sequence). The V segment lost 4 bases and the J segment 3 bases; nucleotides outside the gene matches: 2. The CDR3 length is 15 residues. The CDR3 protein is CASSLLAGGTDTQYF. Here the CDR3 DNA reads TGTGCCAGCAGCCTACTAGCGGGGGGGACAGATACGCAGTATTTT.

This chain links TRBV27 with TRBJ1-5, with D hard to call. CDR1 is MNHEY and CDR2 is SMNVEV in the germline V gene (reference sequence). This CDR3 has 13 residues. Trimming removed 2 bases at V and 3 bases at J, with 5 bases between. The CDR3 protein is CASSLRANQPQHF. The CDR3 DNA reads as TGTGCCAGCAGTTTACGCGCCAATCAGCCCCAGCATTTT.

Comment on this clone: At one of its ends the junction is not consistent with the germline gene, which may arise from a read error. The chain couples TRBV6-5 to TRBJ1-2, with 7 nucleotides matching TRBD1. CDR3 length: 13 residues. CDR1 and CDR2 from the germline V gene are MNHEY and SVGAGI. The CDR3 is CASSYLRQGLGFF. The CDR3 DNA follows: TGTGCCAGCAGTTACCTAAGACAGGGCCTTGGGTTCTTC.

This clone was counted only a few times. V and J are TRBV12-5 and TRBJ1-5; D call uncertain. Between the trimmed V and J ends, which lost 3 bases and 7 bases, there was a span of 4 bases. Germline V lookup: CDR1 LGHNT, CDR2 FRNRAP. The CDR3 spans 11 residues. Written as DNA, the CDR3 is TGTGCTAGTGGTTTTCTCCAGCCCCAGCATTTT. This sequence encodes CASGFLQPQHF.

This clone was detected once. The CDR3 sequence: CASSLSGLAHGYTF. CDR3 DNA: TGTGCCAGCAGTTTATCAGGGTTAGCCCATGGCTACACCTTC. The rearrangement links TRBV28 to TRBJ1-2; weak D call: TRBD1 (5 bases). This CDR3 region has 14 residues. V shed 1 base and J shed 6 bases, with 12 bases lying between them. Germline assignment: CDR1 MDHEN and CDR2 SYDVKM.

The rearrangement joins TRBV27 to TRBJ1-5; tentatively, D is TRBD1 (5 bases). The CDR3 loop spans 13 amino acids. Germline V gene lookup returns CDR1 MNHEY and CDR2 SMNVEV (reference sequence). V gave up 2 bases and J gave up 6 bases, with 8 bases separating them. The chain's CDR3 is CASSLQGPQPQHF. In DNA, the CDR3 is TGTGCCAGCAGTTTACAGGGTCCTCAGCCCCAGCATTTT.

The rearrangement joins TRBV7-3 to TRBJ2-5, with 7 bases that match TRBD1. This CDR3 spans 13 amino acids. J gave up 5 bases and V 4 bases, and 4 bases lay outside the gene matches. Germline V gives CDR1 SGHTA, CDR2 FQGTGA. This CDR3 is CASSSGQDETQYF. The CDR3 DNA reads as TGTGCCAGCAGCTCCGGACAGGACGAGACCCAGTACTTC.

This sequence joins TRBV5-1 and TRBJ1-3; D gene uncertain. The CDR3 runs to 16 residues. From germline, CDR1 is SGHRS and CDR2 YFSETQ. V was cut by 0 bases and J by 7 bases, with 17 bases left in between. DNA for the CDR3: TGCGCCAGCAGCTTGGCTGGAGCCCTTCGTGGGAACACCATATATTTT. Its translation is CASSLAGALRGNTIYF.

The chain links TRBV10-3 to TRBJ2-4; 8 bases are shared with TRBD1. This CDR3 spans 13 amino acids. J was trimmed by 6 bases and V by 2 bases; bases with no gene match: 0. Germline CDR1 reads ENHRY; CDR2 reads SYGVKD. The DNA for the CDR3 is TGTGCCATCAGTGAGGGACAGGGAAACATTCAGTACTTC. Translation gives CAISEGQGNIQYF.

In nucleotides, the CDR3 is TGTGCCAGCCGTCCTGCGACACGGCGGACCCAGTACTTC. It encodes CASRPATRRTQYF. The chain employs TRBV28 and TRBJ2-5, with D unresolved. Looked up from germline, CDR1 is MDHEN and CDR2 is SYDVKM. The CDR3 sequence is 13 residues long. The V end was cut by 8 bases, the J end by 7 bases, with 17 bases between. The full variable domain, with the rest looked up from reference TRBV28 and TRBJ2-5, is DVKVTQSSRYLVKRTGEKVFLECVQDMDHENMFWYRQDPGLGLRLIYFSYDVKMKEKGDIPEGYSVSREKKERFSLILESASTNQTSMYLCASRPATRRTQYFGPGTRLLVL.

A few counts support this clone. The rearrangement links TRBV5-5 to TRBJ2-6; D is uncertain. In germline, CDR1 is SGHKS, CDR2 YYEKEE (reference sequence). The CDR3 covers 15 residues. Between the trimmed V and J ends, which lost 1 base and 0 bases, there was a span of 5 bases. In DNA form, the CDR3 reads TGTGCCAGCAGCTTGTTCCGCTCTGGGGCCAACGTCCTGACTTTC. Amino acid sequence: CASSLFRSGANVLTF.

In this sample, this clone turned up a few times. This chain joins TRBV6-1 and TRBJ1-5; no reliable D call. Germline CDR1 is MNHNS and CDR2 is SASEGT. Between the trimmed V and J ends, which lost 2 bases and 4 bases, there was a span of 9 bases. The CDR3 length is 14 residues. Written as DNA, the CDR3 is TGTGCCAGCAGTGAATTACAGCCTAATCAGCCCCAGCATTTT. Amino acids: CASSELQPNQPQHF.

This clone was recorded a few times. The chain recombines TRBV5-1 with TRBJ2-3; tentatively, D is TRBD2 (6 bases). From germline, CDR1 is SGHRS and CDR2 YFSETQ. Trimming removed 5 bases from V and 0 bases from J, with 10 bases in between. CDR3 length: 14 residues. CDR3 nucleotide sequence: TGCGCCAGCAGTGGAGGGGCCAGCACAGATACGCAGTATTTT. This gives the protein CASSGGASTDTQYF.

This chain links TRBV7-2 with TRBJ1-5; no clear D gene. Trimming took 0 bases from V and 6 from J, leaving 3 bases between them. Germline-derived CDR1 and CDR2 are SGHTA and FQGNSA. This CDR3 is 12 amino acids long. This chain's CDR3 is CASSLAGQPQHF. The CDR3 DNA reads as TGTGCCAGCAGCTTAGCCGGTCAGCCCCAGCATTTT. The complete variable domain, with remaining parts taken from reference TRBV7-2 and TRBJ1-5, reads GAGVSQSPSNKVTEKGKDVELRCDPISGHTALYWYRQSLGQGLEFLIYFQGNSAPDKSGLPSDRFSAERTGGSVSTLTIQRTQQEDSAVYLCASSLAGQPQHFGDGTRLSIL.

The chain recombines TRBV7-8 with TRBJ1-1; 9 bases match TRBD1. Germline CDR1 is SGHVS and CDR2 is FQNEAQ. J lost 12 bases, V lost 1 base, and 12 bases had no gene match. This CDR3 is 15 amino acids long. DNA for the CDR3: TGTGCCAGCAGCTTAGAGGCCGGGACAGGGTACGGGACTTTCTTT. This sequence encodes CASSLEAGTGYGTFF.

This chain links TRBV5-8 with TRBJ1-4; 8 bases map to TRBD1. CDR1 SGHTS and CDR2 YDEGEE come from the germline V gene. Trimming at V came to 4 bases and at J to 7 bases, leaving 9 bases not matched to a gene. CDR3 size: 15 residues. DNA for the CDR3: TGTGCCAGCAGCCGAGGGAGACAGGGGCTTGAAAAACTGTTTTTT. This gives the protein CASSRGRQGLEKLFF.